These 10 T cell receptor beta chains were all obtained from the same sample, sequenced in a study of cytomegalovirus exposure and HLA in healthy donors. The study ran its PCR with 60 Vbeta and 13 Jbeta primers. The data were produced by immunoSEQ multiplex PCR, yet TCRdb's version contains in-frame clones alone and is incomplete. This sample's table has 100,000 to 150,000 clones. The specimen was PBMCs. The receptor set was obtained from a woman aged 40 to 50 in good health and CMV-seropositive.

The rearrangement joins TRBV7-9 to TRBJ2-7, with D possibly TRBD2 on 5 matching bases. With 4 bases removed from V and 2 bases from J, the gap between germline ends came to 9 bases. Germline V gene sequence: CDR1 SEHNR, CDR2 FQNEAQ (reference sequence). This CDR3 contains 13 residues. DNA of the CDR3: TGTGCCAGCAGCTGGGGAGTCGCCTACGAGCAGTACTTC. It encodes CASSWGVAYEQYF.

The V gene is TRBV15, the J gene TRBJ2-1, with a possible D match to TRBD1 (5 bases). This CDR3 has 16 amino acids. CDR1 and CDR2 from the germline V gene are LNHNV and YYDKDF (reference sequence). Trimming stripped 0 bases from V and 5 bases from J, with 14 bases between. The CDR3 DNA is TGTGCCACCAGCAGAGAGGCAGGGTCGACTCACAATGAGCAGTTCTTC. Translated: CATSREAGSTHNEQFF.

DNA for the CDR3: TGTGCCAGTAGTATACGGACAGGGGCGTTCGGCTACACCTTC. Protein sequence: CASSIRTGAFGYTF. The rearrangement uses TRBV19 and TRBJ1-2; 9 bases are a match to TRBD1. Germline CDR1 reads LNHDA; CDR2 reads SQIVND (reference sequence). With V trimmed by 2 bases and J by 8 bases, 6 bases remained unmatched. The CDR3 runs 14 residues.

J is TRBJ1-1 and V is TRBV5-1; D is undetermined. This CDR3 is 14 amino acids long. Trimming shortened V by 4 bases and J by 1 base, and 11 bases separated the two germline ends. Per germline, CDR1 SGHRS and CDR2 YFSETQ. CDR3 bases: TGCGCCAGCAGCAGCGGAGGGAGGAACACTGAAGCTTTCTTT. This codes for CASSSGGRNTEAFF.

The chain carries TRBV28 and TRBJ1-1; 9 bases match TRBD1. CDR3 length equals 14 residues. The germline V gene has CDR1 MDHEN and CDR2 SYDVKM. V shed 6 bases, J shed 2 bases, and the junction held 4 bases outside the gene matches. The CDR3 bases are TGTGCCAGCAGGTATACAGGGGGCAACACTGAAGCTTTCTTT. Translating it yields CASRYTGGNTEAFF.

Comments on this clone: At one end, the junction sequence differs from germline, possibly due to a read error. The V and J genes are TRBV7-7 and TRBJ2-1, with D possibly TRBD1 on 5 matching bases. The V gene's germline CDR1 is SSHAT and CDR2 FNYEAQ (reference sequence). There are 14 residues in the CDR3. The CDR3 is CASSLGTGYNEQFF. The CDR3 coding sequence is TGTGCTAGCAGCTTAGGAACAGGTTACAATGAGCAGTTCTTC.

The genes are TRBV7-3 and TRBJ2-2; D might be TRBD2 (5 bases). V was pared by 4 bases and J by 7 bases, with 22 bases between. Germline V CDR1 and CDR2: SGHTA, FQGTGA. This CDR3 has 17 residues. CDR3 protein: CASSSPSHGRVRGELFF. The CDR3 DNA sequence: TGTGCCAGCAGCTCACCTAGCCACGGTCGTGTACGCGGGGAGCTGTTTTTT.

Turning to this clone: Other DNA sequences in the sample encode the same CDR3. The rearrangement joins TRBV19 to TRBJ2-7; D gene unclear. The V end was cut by 0 bases, the J end by 3 bases, with 6 bases between. The V gene's germline CDR1 is LNHDA and CDR2 SQIVND (reference sequence). This CDR3 contains 13 residues. The DNA for the CDR3 is TGTGCCAGTAGTATAGACAGAAACTACGAGCAGTACTTC. Translating it yields CASSIDRNYEQYF.

The chain recombines TRBV18 with TRBJ2-7; TRBD2 matches 8 bases. Losses at the gene ends were 2 bases for V and 6 bases for J; bases not matched to a gene: 12. The CDR3 has 16 residues. Germline V lookup: CDR1 KGHSH, CDR2 LQKENI. In nucleotides, the CDR3 is TGTGCCAGCTCACCAGCCCCTAGCGGGCTCCTGGGCGAGCAGTACTTC. Encoded protein: CASSPAPSGLLGEQYF.

This chain links TRBV19 with TRBJ2-2; a possible D gene is TRBD1 (6 bases). Germline CDR1 reads LNHDA; CDR2 reads SQIVND (reference sequence). Deletions cut 0 bases from V and 6 bases from J, with 14 bases between. The CDR3 runs 16 residues. This CDR3 is CASSIENPPGAGELFF. For the CDR3, the DNA is TGTGCCAGTAGTATAGAAAACCCCCCAGGGGCCGGGGAGCTGTTTTTT.